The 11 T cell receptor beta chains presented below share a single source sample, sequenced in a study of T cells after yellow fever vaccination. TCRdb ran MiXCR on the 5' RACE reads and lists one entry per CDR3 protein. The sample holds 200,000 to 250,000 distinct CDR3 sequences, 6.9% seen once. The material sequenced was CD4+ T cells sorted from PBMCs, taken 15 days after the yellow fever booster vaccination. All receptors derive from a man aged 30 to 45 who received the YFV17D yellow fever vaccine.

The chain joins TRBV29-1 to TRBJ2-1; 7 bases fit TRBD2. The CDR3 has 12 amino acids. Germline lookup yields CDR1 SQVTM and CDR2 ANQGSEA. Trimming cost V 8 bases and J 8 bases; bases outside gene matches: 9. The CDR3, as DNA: TGCAGCCCCAGCGGGACCGGGGATGAGCAGTTCTTC. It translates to CSPSGTGDEQFF.

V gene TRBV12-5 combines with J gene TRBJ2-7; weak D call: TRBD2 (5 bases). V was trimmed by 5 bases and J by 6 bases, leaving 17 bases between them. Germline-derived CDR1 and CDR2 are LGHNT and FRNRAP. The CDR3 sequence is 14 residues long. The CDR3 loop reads CASGPDLTAGEQYF. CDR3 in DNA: TGTGCTAGTGGTCCGGATCTTACCGCGGGCGAGCAGTACTTC. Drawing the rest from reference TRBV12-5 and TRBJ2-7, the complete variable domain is DARVTQTPRHKVTEMGQEVTMRCQPILGHNTVFWYRQTMMQGLELLAYFRNRAPLDDSGMPKDRFSAEMPDATLATLKIQPSEPRDSAVYFCASGPDLTAGEQYFGPGTRLTVT.

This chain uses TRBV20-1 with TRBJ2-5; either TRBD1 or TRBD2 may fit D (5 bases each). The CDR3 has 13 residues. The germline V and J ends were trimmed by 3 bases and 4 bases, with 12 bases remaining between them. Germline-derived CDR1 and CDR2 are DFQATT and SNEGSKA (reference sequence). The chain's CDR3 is CSARVGGAETQYF. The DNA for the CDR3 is TGCAGTGCTAGGGTTGGGGGAGCAGAGACCCAGTACTTC.

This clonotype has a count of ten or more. CDR3 region: CASSFLDRGETQYF. As DNA, the CDR3 is TGTGCCAGCAGTTTCTTGGACAGGGGGGAGACCCAGTACTTC. The chain joins TRBV28 to TRBJ2-5, with TRBD1 matching 10 bases. The germline gives CDR1 MDHEN, CDR2 SYDVKM. V gave up 3 bases and J gave up 5 bases; unmatched junction bases: 3. This CDR3 is built from 14 residues. The entire variable domain, with the rest obtained from reference TRBV28 and TRBJ2-5, is as follows: DVKVTQSSRYLVKRTGEKVFLECVQDMDHENMFWYRQDPGLGLRLIYFSYDVKMKEKGDIPEGYSVSREKKERFSLILESASTNQTSMYLCASSFLDRGETQYFGPGTRLLVL.

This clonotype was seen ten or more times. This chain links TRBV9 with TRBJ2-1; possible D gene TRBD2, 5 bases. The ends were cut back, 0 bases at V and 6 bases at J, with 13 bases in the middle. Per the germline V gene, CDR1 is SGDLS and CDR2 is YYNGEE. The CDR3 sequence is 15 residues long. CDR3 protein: CASSVALVRVNEQFF. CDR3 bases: TGTGCCAGCAGCGTAGCTTTGGTGCGGGTCAATGAGCAGTTCTTC.

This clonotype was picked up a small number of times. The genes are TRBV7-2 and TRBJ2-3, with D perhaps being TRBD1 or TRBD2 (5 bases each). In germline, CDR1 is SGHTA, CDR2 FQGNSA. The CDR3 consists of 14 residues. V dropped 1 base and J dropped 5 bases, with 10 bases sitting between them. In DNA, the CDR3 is TGTGCCAGCAGCTTAGAAGCAGGGAGAGATACGCAGTATTTT. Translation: CASSLEAGRDTQYF.

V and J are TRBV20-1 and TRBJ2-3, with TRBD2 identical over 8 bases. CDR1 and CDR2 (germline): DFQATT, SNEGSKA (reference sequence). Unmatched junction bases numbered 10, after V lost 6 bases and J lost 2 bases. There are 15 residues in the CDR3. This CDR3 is CSAMRTSLDTDTQYF. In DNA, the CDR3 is TGCAGTGCCATGCGGACTAGCCTTGACACAGATACGCAGTATTTT.

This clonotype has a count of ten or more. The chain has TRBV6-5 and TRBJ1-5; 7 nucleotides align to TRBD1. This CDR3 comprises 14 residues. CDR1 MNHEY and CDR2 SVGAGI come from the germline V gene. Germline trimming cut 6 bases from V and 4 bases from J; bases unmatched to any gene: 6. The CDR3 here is CASSPLTGNQPQHF. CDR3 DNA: TGTGCCAGCAGCCCCCTGACAGGGAATCAGCCCCAGCATTTT.

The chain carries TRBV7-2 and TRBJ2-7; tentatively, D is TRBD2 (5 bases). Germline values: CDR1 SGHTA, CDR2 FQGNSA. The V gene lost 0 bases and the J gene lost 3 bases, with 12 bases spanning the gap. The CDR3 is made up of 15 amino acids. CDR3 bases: TGTGCCAGCAGCTTAGCCGGGTGGACTTACTACGAGCAGTACTTC. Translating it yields CASSLAGWTYYEQYF.

The CDR3 DNA is TGTGCCAGCAGCTTAGACCCGGGCTACGAGCAGTACTTC. Its protein is CASSLDPGYEQYF. This chain links TRBV7-2 with TRBJ2-7; the D is unclear. The germline V gene encodes CDR1 SGHTA and CDR2 FQGNSA. The V end lost 1 base, the J end lost 3 bases, and 7 bases lay between the germline ends. The CDR3 length is 13 residues.

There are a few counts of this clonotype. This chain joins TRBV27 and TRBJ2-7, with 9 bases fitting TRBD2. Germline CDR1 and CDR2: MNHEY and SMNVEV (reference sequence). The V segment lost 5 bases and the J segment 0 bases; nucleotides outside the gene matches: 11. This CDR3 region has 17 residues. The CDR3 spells CASSTSLRTSVSYEQYF. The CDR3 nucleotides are TGTGCCAGCAGTACCTCCCTTCGGACTAGCGTCTCCTACGAGCAGTACTTC.